This TCR beta chain appears in the sequencing data of a study of blood T cell repertoires in COVID-19. The CDR3 sequence is 16 residues long. With 5 bases clipped from V and 2 bases from J, the junction kept 7 bases outside the gene matches. Germline-derived CDR1 and CDR2 are LNHDA and SQIVND (reference sequence). Per the original methods: Using reference gene primer amplification, nucleated cell counts were estimated. TCRdb's copy holds only in-frame clones and misses some; the assay was immunoSEQ multiplex PCR. V and J calls and clone size are given by that table; D and trimming were obtained from the DNA. The sample includes 170,000 or so clones, 85% to 90% of them seen just once. Participants were aged about 18 to 100 years from about 25 US areas. Assignments of participants to cohorts depended upon their own reported clinical history. Two negative PCRs, clearance, or symptom resolution characterized the recovered Cohort 3 donors.

The J gene is TRBJ2-7, the V gene TRBV19, with TRBD2 matching over 12 bases. The origin of this receptor is a woman between 45 and 60 years old who had recovered from COVID-19. Sequencing input: PBMCs or T cells enriched from blood (not recorded which). Here the CDR3 reads CASSPRTSGDTYEQYF. CDR3 DNA sequence: TGTGCCAGTAGTCCTCGGACTAGCGGGGATACCTACGAGCAGTACTTC.